Following are 12 T cell receptor beta chains from one sample sequenced in a study of long-term antiretroviral therapy in people with HIV. Assay version v3.0 of immunoSEQ was used, and it was run at survey level. Produced via immunoSEQ multiplex PCR; TCRdb's table is partial and in-frame only. The table shows about 29,000 clones, with less than 90% occurring only once. Sequenced material: unsorted PBMCs, taken around 5 years before starting antiretroviral therapy. Every receptor here comes from a man in his fifties or sixties with HIV.

The rearrangement joins TRBV27 to TRBJ1-3, with 8 bases fitting TRBD1. Trimming took 6 bases from V and 2 from J; bases not matched to a gene: 6. CDR1 MNHEY and CDR2 SMNVEV come from the germline V gene (reference sequence). The CDR3 spans 15 residues. CDR3 coding DNA: TGTGCCAGCAGGCGACAGGGGTCCGCTGGAAACACCATATATTTT. This gives the protein CASRRQGSAGNTIYF.

This rearrangement joins TRBV6-1 to TRBJ1-5; a weak D match, TRBD1 (5 bases). Germline V gene sequence: CDR1 MNHNS, CDR2 SASEGT. Trimming took off 2 bases at V and 2 bases at J, with 13 bases between the two ends. The CDR3 runs 16 residues. The CDR3 DNA is TGTGCCAGCAGTGAATATGGGGGAAAAGGCAATCAGCCCCAGCATTTT. The encoded protein is CASSEYGGKGNQPQHF.

The chain recombines TRBV28 with TRBJ1-4, with TRBD1 as a possible D gene (6 bases). CDR1 and CDR2 from the germline V gene are MDHEN and SYDVKM. The CDR3 is 11 residues long. The CDR3 loop reads CVIQGNEKLFF. Here the CDR3 DNA reads TGTGTAATACAGGGTAATGAAAAACTGTTTTTT.

The chain carries TRBV18 and TRBJ2-7; 7 nucleotides match TRBD2. The CDR3 totals 16 residues. Germline values: CDR1 KGHSH, CDR2 LQKENI. J lost 3 bases, V lost 3 bases, and 11 bases had no gene match. CDR3 bases: TGTGCCAGCTCACCCCCATCGGGGGGAGAGATCTACGAGCAGTACTTC. It translates to CASSPPSGGEIYEQYF.

The CDR3 loop reads CASSLVLRQGASDTQYF. DNA for the CDR3: TGTGCCAGCAGCTTGGTTTTACGGCAGGGGGCATCCGATACGCAGTATTTT. V is TRBV5-6 and J is TRBJ2-3; TRBD1 matches at 8 bases. This CDR3 has 17 residues. Germline V gene sequence: CDR1 SGHDT, CDR2 YYEEEE. Trimming removed 0 bases from V and 6 bases from J; junction bases left unmatched: 12.

The V and J genes are TRBV18 and TRBJ2-1, with 8 bases identical to TRBD2. The CDR3 contains 14 residues. With 6 bases clipped from V and 4 bases from J, the junction kept 5 bases outside the gene matches. The germline V gene has CDR1 KGHSH and CDR2 LQKENI. The DNA of the CDR3 is TGTGCCAGCTCCGGGACTAGGGATTACAATGAGCAGTTCTTC. Its protein product is CASSGTRDYNEQFF. The variable domain in full, with the rest retrieved from reference TRBV18 and TRBJ2-1, is NAGVMQNPRHLVRRRGQEARLRCSPMKGHSHVYWYRQLPEEGLKFMVYLQKENIIDESGMPKERFSAEFPKEGPSILRIQQVVRGDSAAYFCASSGTRDYNEQFFGPGTRLTVL.

The CDR3 DNA reads as TGCGCCAGCAGCCAAGACTCAGACAGGGGCTATGGCTACACCTTC. Protein sequence: CASSQDSDRGYGYTF. The chain carries TRBV4-3 and TRBJ1-2, with 8 bases identical to TRBD1. J was trimmed by 4 bases and V by 0 bases; bases with no gene match: 4. The CDR3 consists of 15 residues. Germline V gene data show CDR1 as LGHNA and CDR2 as YSLEER.

This clone was seen only a few times. V gene TRBV5-6 combines with J gene TRBJ1-3; D is uncertain. Germline loops: CDR1 SGHDT, CDR2 YYEEEE. The CDR3 has 14 amino acids. The V gene lost 7 bases and the J gene lost 0 bases, with 11 bases spanning the gap. The CDR3: CASLSQGSGNTIYF. As DNA, the CDR3 is TGTGCCAGCCTCAGTCAAGGCTCTGGAAACACCATATATTTT.

The chain combines TRBV6-6 with TRBJ1-6; D gene unclear. CDR1 and CDR2 (germline): MNHNY, SVGAGI (reference sequence). Trimming took off 2 bases at V and 7 bases at J, with 0 bases between the two ends. This CDR3 is built from 11 residues. For the CDR3, the DNA is TGTGCCAGCAGTTACAATTCACCCCTCCACTTT. As protein: CASSYNSPLHF.

The gene calls are TRBV9 and TRBJ2-5; possibly TRBD2 for D (5 bases). CDR1 and CDR2 from the germline V gene are SGDLS and YYNGEE. Trimming took off 6 bases at V and 3 bases at J, with 18 bases between the two ends. The CDR3 is 15 amino acids. The CDR3 loop reads CASTRTRAVKETQYF. The CDR3 DNA follows: TGTGCCAGCACCCGCACGCGGGCAGTTAAAGAGACCCAGTACTTC.

The chain couples TRBV27 to TRBJ2-7; 8 bases are shared with TRBD2. The CDR3 loop spans 15 amino acids. The V and J ends lost 5 bases and 5 bases, in that order; junction bases with no gene match: 11. Germline V CDR1 and CDR2: MNHEY, SMNVEV (reference sequence). CDR3 coding DNA: TGTGCCAGCAGTCTTACCCTCGGGGGGGCCCACGAGCAGTACTTC. The encoded protein is CASSLTLGGAHEQYF.

The V and J genes are TRBV28 and TRBJ2-7; D remains unclear. This CDR3 is built from 11 residues. The V and J ends lost 3 bases and 4 bases respectively, with 4 bases between them. Looked up from germline, CDR1 is MDHEN and CDR2 is SYDVKM. CDR3 residues: CASSFRYEQYF. The CDR3, as DNA: TGTGCCAGCAGTTTTCGGTACGAGCAGTACTTC.